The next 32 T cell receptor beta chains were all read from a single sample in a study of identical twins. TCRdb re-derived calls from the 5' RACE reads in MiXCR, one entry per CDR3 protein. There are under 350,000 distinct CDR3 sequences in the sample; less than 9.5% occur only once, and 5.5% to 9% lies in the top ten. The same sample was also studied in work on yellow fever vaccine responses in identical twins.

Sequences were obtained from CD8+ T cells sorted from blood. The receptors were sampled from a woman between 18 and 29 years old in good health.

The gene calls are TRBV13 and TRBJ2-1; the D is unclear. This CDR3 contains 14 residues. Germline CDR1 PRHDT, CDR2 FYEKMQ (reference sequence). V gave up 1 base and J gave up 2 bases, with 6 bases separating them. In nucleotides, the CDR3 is TGTGCCAGCAGCTTAGCCGCCCCCTACAATGAGCAGTTCTTC. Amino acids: CASSLAAPYNEQFF.

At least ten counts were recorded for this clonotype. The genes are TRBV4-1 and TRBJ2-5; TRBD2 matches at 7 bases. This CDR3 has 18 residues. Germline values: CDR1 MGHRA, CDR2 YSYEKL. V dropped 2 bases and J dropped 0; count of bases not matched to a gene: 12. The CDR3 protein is CASSQTLTGLADQETQYF. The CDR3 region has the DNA TGCGCCAGCAGCCAAACCCTGACTGGCCTAGCGGACCAAGAGACCCAGTACTTC.

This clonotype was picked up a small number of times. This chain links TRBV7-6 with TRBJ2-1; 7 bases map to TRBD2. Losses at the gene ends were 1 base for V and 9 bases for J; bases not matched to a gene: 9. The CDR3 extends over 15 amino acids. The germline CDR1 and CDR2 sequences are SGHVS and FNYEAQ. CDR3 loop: CASSLGSGDRGEQFF. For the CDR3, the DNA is TGTGCCAGCAGCTTAGGAAGCGGGGACCGGGGTGAGCAGTTCTTC.

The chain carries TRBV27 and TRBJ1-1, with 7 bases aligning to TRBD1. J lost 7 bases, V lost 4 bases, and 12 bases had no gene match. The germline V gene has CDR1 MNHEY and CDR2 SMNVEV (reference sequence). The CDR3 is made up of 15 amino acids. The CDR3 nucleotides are TGTGCCAGCAGTTATTGGTCGGGACAGAGAAATGAAGCTTTCTTT. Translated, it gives CASSYWSGQRNEAFF.

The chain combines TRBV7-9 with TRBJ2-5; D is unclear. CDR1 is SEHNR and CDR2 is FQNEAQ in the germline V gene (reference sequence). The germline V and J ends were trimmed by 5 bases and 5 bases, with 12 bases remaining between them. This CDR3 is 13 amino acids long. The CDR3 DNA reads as TGTGCCAGCAGCCCCTGGATAGGGGAGACCCAGTACTTC. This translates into CASSPWIGETQYF. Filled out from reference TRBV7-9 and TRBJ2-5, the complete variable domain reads DTGVSQNPRHKITKRGQNVTFRCDPISEHNRLYWYRQTLGQGPEFLTYFQNEAQLEKSRLLSDRFSAERPKGSFSTLEIQRTEQGDSAMYLCASSPWIGETQYFGPGTRLLVL.

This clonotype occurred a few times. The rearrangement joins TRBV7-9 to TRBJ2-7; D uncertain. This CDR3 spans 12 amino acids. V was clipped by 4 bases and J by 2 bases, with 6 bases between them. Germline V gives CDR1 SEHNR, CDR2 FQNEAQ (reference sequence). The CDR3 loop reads CASSSITYEQYF. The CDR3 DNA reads TGTGCCAGCAGCTCAATTACCTACGAGCAGTACTTC.

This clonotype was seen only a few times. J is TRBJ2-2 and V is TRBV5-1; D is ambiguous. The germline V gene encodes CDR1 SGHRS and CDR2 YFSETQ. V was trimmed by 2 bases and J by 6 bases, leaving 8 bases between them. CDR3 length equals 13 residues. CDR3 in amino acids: CASSFQTAGELFF. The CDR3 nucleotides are TGCGCCAGCAGCTTTCAAACGGCCGGGGAGCTGTTTTTT.

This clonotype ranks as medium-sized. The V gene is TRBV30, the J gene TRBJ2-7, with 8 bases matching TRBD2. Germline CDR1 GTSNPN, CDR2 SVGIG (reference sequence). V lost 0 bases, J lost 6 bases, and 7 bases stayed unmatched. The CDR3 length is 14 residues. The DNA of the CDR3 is TGTGCCTGGAGTGTTGAGAGCGGGAGTTTCGAGCAGTACTTC. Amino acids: CAWSVESGSFEQYF.

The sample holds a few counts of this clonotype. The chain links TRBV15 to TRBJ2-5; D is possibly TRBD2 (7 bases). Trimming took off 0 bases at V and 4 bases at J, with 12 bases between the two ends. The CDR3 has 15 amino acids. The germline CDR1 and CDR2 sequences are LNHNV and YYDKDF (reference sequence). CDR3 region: CATSREGGGGETQYF. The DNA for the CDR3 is TGTGCCACCAGCAGAGAAGGAGGGGGGGGAGAGACCCAGTACTTC.

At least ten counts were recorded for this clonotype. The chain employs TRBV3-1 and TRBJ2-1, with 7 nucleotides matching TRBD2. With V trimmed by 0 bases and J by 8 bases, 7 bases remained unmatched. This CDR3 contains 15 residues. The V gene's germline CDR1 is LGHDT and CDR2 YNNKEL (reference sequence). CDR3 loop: CASSQDLVGGYEQFF. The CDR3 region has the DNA TGTGCCAGCAGCCAAGATTTAGTGGGGGGGTATGAGCAGTTCTTC.

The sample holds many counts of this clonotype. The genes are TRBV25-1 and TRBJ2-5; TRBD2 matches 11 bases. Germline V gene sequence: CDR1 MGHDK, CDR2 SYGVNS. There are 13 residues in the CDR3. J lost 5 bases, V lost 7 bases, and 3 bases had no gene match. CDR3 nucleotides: TGTGCCAGCATAGCGGGAGGGGGTGAGACCCAGTACTTC. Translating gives CASIAGGGETQYF.

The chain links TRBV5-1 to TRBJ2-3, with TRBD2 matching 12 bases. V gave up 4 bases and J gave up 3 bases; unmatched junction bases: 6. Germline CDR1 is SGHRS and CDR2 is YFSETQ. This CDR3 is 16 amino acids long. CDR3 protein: CASSASGGAVTDTQYF. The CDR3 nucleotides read TGCGCCAGCAGCGCTAGCGGGGGGGCCGTTACAGATACGCAGTATTTT.

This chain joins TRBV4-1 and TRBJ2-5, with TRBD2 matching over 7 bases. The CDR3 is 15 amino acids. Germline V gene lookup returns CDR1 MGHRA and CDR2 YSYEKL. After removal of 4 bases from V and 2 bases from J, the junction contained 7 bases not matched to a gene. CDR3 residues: CASSPGGGWQETQYF. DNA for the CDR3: TGCGCCAGCAGCCCCGGGGGAGGGTGGCAAGAGACCCAGTACTTC.

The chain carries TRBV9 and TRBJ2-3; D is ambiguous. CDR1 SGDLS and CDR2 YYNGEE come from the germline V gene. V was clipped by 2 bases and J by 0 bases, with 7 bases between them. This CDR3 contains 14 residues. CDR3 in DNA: TGTGCCAGCAGCGTTGGAGTGAGCACAGATACGCAGTATTTT. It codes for CASSVGVSTDTQYF.

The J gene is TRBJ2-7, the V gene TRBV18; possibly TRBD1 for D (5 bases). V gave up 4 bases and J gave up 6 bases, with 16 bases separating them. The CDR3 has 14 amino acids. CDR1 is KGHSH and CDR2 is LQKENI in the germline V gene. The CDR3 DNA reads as TGTGCCAGCTCACTTCCCGTGGAAGGGGTCGAGCAGTACTTC. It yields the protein CASSLPVEGVEQYF.

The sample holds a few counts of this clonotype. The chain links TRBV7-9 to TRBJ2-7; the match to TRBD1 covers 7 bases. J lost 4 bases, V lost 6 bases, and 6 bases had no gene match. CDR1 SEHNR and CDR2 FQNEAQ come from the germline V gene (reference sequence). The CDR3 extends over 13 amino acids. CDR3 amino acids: CASRAQGVYEQYF. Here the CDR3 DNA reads TGTGCCAGCAGGGCCCAGGGGGTATACGAGCAGTACTTC.

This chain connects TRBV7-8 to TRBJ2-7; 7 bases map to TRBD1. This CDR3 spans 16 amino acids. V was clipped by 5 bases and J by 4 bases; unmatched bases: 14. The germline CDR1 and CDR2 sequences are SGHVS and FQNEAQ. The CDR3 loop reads CASSQYTGTAEYEQYF. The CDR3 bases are TGTGCCAGCAGCCAATACACCGGGACAGCCGAATACGAGCAGTACTTC.

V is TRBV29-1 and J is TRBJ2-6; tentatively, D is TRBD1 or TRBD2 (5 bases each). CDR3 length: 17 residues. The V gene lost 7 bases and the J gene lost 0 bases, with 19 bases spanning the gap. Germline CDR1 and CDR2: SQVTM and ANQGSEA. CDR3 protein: CSAIGTDRSSGANVLTF. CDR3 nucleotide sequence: TGCAGCGCCATTGGGACGGATAGATCCTCTGGGGCCAACGTCCTGACTTTC.

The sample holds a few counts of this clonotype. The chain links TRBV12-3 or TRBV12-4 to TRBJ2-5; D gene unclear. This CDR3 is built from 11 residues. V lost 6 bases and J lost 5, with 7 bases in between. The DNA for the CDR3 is TGTGCCAGCAGCGAGAGTGAGACCCAGTACTTC. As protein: CASSESETQYF.

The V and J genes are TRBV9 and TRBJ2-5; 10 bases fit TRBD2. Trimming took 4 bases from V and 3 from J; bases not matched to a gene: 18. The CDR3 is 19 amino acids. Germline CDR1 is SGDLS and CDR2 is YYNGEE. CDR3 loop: CASSSSIKGPSGSKETQYF. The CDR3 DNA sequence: TGTGCCAGCAGCTCGAGCATAAAGGGGCCTAGCGGGAGCAAAGAGACCCAGTACTTC.

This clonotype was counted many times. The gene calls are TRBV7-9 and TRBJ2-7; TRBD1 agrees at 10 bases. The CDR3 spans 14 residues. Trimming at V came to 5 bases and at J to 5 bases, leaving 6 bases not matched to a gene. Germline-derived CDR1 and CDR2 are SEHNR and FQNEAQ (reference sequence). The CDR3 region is CASSPRDRGHEQYF. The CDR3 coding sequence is TGTGCCAGCAGCCCCAGGGACAGGGGACACGAGCAGTACTTC.

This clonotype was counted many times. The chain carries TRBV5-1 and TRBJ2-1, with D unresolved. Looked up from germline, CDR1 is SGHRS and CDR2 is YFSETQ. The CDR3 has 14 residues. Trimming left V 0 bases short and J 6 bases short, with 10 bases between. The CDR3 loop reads CASSLASLGNEQFF. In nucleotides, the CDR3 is TGCGCCAGCAGCTTGGCGTCCCTTGGCAATGAGCAGTTCTTC. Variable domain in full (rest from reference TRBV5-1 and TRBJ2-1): KAGVTQTPRYLIKTRGQQVTLSCSPISGHRSVSWYQQTPGQGLQFLFEYFSETQRNKGNFPGRFSGRQFSNSRSEMNVSTLELGDSALYLCASSLASLGNEQFFGPGTRLTVL.

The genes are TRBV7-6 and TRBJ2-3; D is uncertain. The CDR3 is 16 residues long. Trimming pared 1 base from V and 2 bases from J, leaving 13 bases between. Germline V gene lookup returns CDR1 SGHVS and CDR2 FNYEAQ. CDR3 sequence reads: CASSLGTQKSTDTQYF. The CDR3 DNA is TGTGCCAGCAGCTTAGGGACCCAAAAGTCCACAGATACGCAGTATTTT.

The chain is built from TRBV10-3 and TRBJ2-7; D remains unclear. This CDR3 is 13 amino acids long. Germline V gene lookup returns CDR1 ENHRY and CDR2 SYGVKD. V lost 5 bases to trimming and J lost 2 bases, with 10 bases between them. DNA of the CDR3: TGTGCCATCAGTTCAAACGGACCCTACGAGCAGTACTTC. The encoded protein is CAISSNGPYEQYF.

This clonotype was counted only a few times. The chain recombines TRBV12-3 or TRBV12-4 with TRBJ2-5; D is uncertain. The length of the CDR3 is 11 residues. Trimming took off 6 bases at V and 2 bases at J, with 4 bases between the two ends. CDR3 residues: CASRIQETQYF. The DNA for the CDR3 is TGTGCCAGCAGGATACAAGAGACCCAGTACTTC.

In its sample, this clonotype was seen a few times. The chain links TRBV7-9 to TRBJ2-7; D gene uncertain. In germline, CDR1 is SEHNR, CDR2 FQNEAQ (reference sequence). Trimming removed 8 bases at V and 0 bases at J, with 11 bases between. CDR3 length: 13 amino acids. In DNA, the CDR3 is TGTGCCAGCGCAGCGTCGAGCTCCTACGAGCAGTACTTC. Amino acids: CASAASSSYEQYF.

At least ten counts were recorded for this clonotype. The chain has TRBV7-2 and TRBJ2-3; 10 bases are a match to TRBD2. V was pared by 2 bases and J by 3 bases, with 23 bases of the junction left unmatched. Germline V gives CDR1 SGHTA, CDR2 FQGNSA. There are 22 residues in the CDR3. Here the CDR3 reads CASSLPLDPYPKREGRTDTQYF. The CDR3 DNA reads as TGTGCCAGCAGCTTACCCCTCGACCCCTACCCCAAGCGGGAGGGCCGTACAGATACGCAGTATTTT.

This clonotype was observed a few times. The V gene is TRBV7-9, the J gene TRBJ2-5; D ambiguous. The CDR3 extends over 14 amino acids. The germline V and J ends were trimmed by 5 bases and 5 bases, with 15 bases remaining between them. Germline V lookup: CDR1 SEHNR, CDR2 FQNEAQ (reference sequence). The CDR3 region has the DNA TGTGCCAGCAGCACCACGGGTACTTGGGAGACCCAGTACTTC. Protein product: CASSTTGTWETQYF.

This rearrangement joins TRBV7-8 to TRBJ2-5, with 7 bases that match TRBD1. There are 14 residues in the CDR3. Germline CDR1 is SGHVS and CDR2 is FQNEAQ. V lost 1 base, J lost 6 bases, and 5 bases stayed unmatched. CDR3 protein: CASSLGRQGQTQYF. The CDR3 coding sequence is TGTGCCAGCAGCTTAGGTCGACAGGGACAGACCCAGTACTTC.

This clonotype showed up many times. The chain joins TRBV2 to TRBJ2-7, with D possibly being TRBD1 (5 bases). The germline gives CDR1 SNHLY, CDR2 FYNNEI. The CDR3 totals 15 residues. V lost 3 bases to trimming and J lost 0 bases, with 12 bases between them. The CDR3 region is CASSEMGLPSYEQYF. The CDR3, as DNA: TGTGCCAGCAGTGAGATGGGGCTCCCCTCCTACGAGCAGTACTTC.

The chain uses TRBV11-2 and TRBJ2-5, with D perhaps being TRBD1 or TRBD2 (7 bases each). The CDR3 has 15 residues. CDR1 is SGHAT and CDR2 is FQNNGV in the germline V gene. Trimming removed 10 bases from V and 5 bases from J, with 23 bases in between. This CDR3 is CATRGRGPGIETQYF. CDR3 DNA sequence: TGTGCCACCCGAGGGAGGGGGCCGGGGATCGAGACCCAGTACTTC.

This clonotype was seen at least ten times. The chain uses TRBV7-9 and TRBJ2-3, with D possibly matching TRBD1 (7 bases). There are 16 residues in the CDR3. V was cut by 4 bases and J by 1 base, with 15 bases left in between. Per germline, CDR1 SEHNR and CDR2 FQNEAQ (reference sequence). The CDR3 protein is CASSSRGVIGTDTQYF. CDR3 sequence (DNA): TGTGCCAGCAGCTCCAGGGGGGTTATCGGCACAGATACGCAGTATTTT.